These 4 T cell receptor beta chains share one sample of origin, sequenced in a study of beta chain features in type 1 diabetes. Overall study results and limits: The study found moderately but significantly shorter TCRB CDR3s in all four CD4+ subsets of Type 1 diabetes patients.

cDNA synthesis used the whole RNA isolate, giving expressed TCRB sequences. Method: immunoSEQ multiplex PCR; TCRdb's copy keeps in-frame clones and lacks some. Seen here are a few hundred thousand clones, roughly 16% observed once, and the top ten hold approximately 0.086%. Antigens for these TCRs are unknown. The sequenced sample was naive CD4+ T cells from blood. The receptors come from a man aged 30 to 39 with type 1 diabetes.

For the CDR3, the DNA is TGCAGCGTTGAAGTCCTTAGGACAGGGGGCCCACCCTCTGGGGCCAACGTCCTGACTTTC. Translation: CSVEVLRTGGPPSGANVLTF. The J gene is TRBJ2-6, the V gene TRBV29-1, with 11 bases that match TRBD1. Germline lookup yields CDR1 SQVTM and CDR2 ANQGSEA. The CDR3 sequence is 20 residues long. With 1 base clipped from V and 0 bases from J, the junction kept 11 bases outside the gene matches.

This clone has only a few counts. The J gene is TRBJ2-1, the V gene TRBV9; 12 nucleotides line up with TRBD2. CDR1 SGDLS and CDR2 YYNGEE come from the germline V gene. The CDR3 spans 16 residues. Trimming removed 4 bases from V and 9 bases from J; junction bases left unmatched: 11. In DNA form, the CDR3 reads TGTGCCAGCAGCCCCATCTGGACTAGCGGGATCAGTGAGCAGTTCTTC. Residues: CASSPIWTSGISEQFF. The variable domain in full, with the rest retrieved from reference TRBV9 and TRBJ2-1, is DSGVTQTPKHLITATGQRVTLRCSPRSGDLSVYWYQQSLDQGLQFLIQYYNGEERAKGNILERFSAQQFPDLHSELNLSSLELGDSALYFCASSPIWTSGISEQFFGPGTRLTVL.

CDR3 sequence reads: CASSLVHNTGELFF. CDR3 coding DNA: TGTGCCAGCAGCCTCGTACACAACACCGGGGAGCTGTTTTTT. V gene TRBV7-9 combines with J gene TRBJ2-2; D uncertain. The CDR3 length is 14 residues. Deletions cut 5 bases from V and 2 bases from J, with 9 bases between. The V gene's germline CDR1 is SEHNR and CDR2 FQNEAQ (reference sequence).

The V gene is TRBV30, the J gene TRBJ2-7, with D unclear. In germline, CDR1 is GTSNPN, CDR2 SVGIG (reference sequence). This CDR3 is built from 14 residues. Trimming stripped 5 bases from V and 0 bases from J, with 14 bases between. CDR3 in DNA: TGTGCCTGGGGGTTGGGCTTCACCTCCTACGAGCAGTACTTC. It specifies CAWGLGFTSYEQYF.